What follows are 3 T cell receptor beta chains derived from one specimen sequenced in a study of CD8+CD57+ T cells in acquired aplastic anemia. Investigators profiled TCR beta VDJ and CDR3 from genomic DNA template. TCRdb independently ran MiXCR on the reads; one entry per CDR3 protein. The sample comprises approximately 150,000 distinct CDR3 sequences, about 45% of which are singletons, and 3.2% rests with the top ten. CD8+CD57+ cell expansion, shown by flow cytometry, had occurred in the patients selected for sequencing. Sequencing was carried out using sorted CD4+, CD8+, or CD8+CD57+ T cells (not recorded which) from PBMCs. The receptors were gathered from a human donor with aplastic anemia.

A note on this clonotype: As the CDR3 is not closed by the conserved phenylalanine or tryptophan, this likely results from a read error. The chain joins TRBV20-1 to TRBJ2-2, with 9 bases matching TRBD1. CDR3 length: 16 residues. Trimming cost V 1 base and J 5 bases; bases outside gene matches: 8. Germline CDR1 is DFQATT and CDR2 is SNEGSKA (reference sequence). CDR3 residues: CSARGPRTGETGELFS. The CDR3 DNA reads as TGCAGTGCTAGAGGTCCCCGGACAGGGGAAACCGGGGAGCTGTTTTCT.

There are many counts of this clonotype. This chain joins TRBV19 and TRBJ1-2; D might be TRBD1 (5 bases). CDR3 length equals 13 residues. Germline-derived CDR1 and CDR2 are LNHDA and SQIVND (reference sequence). The V and J ends lost 4 bases and 4 bases respectively, with 10 bases between them. CDR3 loop: CASSTQGIYGYTF. The CDR3 nucleotides read TGTGCCAGTAGTACGCAGGGTATCTATGGCTACACCTTC.

Concerning this clonotype: A read error is possible here, since a much larger clone lies one base away. The chain is built from TRBV6-5 and TRBJ1-1; D ambiguous. The CDR3 length is 14 residues. Germline assignment: CDR1 MNHEY and CDR2 SVGAGI. The CDR3 here is CASSSRTANTEASF. CDR3 bases: TGTGCCAGCAGTTCTCGGACGGCGAACACTGAAGCTTCCTTT.